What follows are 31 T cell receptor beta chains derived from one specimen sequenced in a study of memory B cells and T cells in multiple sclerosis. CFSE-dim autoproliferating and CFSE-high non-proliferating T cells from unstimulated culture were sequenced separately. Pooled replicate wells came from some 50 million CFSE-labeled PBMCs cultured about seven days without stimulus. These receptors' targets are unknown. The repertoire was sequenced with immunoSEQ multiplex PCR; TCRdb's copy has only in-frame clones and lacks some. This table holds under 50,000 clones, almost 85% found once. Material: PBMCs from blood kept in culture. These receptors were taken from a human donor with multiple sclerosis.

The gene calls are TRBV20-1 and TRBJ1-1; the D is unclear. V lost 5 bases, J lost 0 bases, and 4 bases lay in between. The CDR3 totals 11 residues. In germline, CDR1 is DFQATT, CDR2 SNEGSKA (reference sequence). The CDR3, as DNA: TGCAGTGCTCCGTTGAACACTGAAGCTTTCTTT. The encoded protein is CSAPLNTEAFF.

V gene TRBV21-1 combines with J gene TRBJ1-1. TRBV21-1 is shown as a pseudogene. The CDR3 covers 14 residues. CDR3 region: CASSKEGKGTEAFF. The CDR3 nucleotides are TGTGCCAGCAGCAAAGAGGGTAAAGGCACTGAAGCTTTCTTT.

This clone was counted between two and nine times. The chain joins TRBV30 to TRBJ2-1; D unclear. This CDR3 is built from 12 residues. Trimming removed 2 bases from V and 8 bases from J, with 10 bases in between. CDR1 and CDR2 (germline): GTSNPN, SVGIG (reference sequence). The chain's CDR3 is CAWSPALDEQFF. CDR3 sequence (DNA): TGTGCCTGGAGTCCCGCCCTGGATGAGCAGTTCTTC.

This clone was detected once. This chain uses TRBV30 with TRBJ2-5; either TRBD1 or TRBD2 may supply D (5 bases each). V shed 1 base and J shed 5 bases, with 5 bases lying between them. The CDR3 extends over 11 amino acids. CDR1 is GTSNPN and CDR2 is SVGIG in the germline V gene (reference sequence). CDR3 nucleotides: TGTGCCTGGAGTGGGGGGGAGACCCAGTACTTC. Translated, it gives CAWSGGETQYF.

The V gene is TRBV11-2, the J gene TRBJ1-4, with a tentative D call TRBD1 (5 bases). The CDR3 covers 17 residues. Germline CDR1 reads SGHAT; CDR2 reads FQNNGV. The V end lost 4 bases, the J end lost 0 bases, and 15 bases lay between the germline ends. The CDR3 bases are TGTGCCAGCAGCTATTACTCACAGGATGCAACTAATGAAAAACTGTTTTTT. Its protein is CASSYYSQDATNEKLFF.

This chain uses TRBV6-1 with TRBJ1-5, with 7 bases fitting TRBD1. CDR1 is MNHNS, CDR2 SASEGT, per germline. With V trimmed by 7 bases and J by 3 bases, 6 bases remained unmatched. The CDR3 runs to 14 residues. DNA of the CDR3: TGTGCCAGCACCGGGACAGTTGCCAATCAGCCCCAGCATTTT. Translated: CASTGTVANQPQHF.

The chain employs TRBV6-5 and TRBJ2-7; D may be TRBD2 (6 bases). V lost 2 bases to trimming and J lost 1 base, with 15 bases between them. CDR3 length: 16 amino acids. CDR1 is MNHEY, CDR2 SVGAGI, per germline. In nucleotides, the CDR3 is TGTGCCAGCAGTTACGGAGGGACCCCGATTTCCTACGAGCAGTACTTC. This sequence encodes CASSYGGTPISYEQYF.

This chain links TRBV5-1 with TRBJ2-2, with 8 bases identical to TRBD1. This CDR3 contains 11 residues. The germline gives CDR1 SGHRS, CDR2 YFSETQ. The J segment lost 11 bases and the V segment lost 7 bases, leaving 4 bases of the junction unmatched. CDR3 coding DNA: TGCGCCAGCCAAGACAGGGGAGAGCTGTTTTTT. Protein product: CASQDRGELFF.

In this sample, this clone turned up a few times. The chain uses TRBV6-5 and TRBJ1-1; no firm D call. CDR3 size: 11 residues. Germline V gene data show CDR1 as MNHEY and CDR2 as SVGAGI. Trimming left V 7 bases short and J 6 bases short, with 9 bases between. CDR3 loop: CASTSRSEAFF. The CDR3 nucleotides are TGTGCCAGCACCTCCCGGTCTGAAGCTTTCTTT.

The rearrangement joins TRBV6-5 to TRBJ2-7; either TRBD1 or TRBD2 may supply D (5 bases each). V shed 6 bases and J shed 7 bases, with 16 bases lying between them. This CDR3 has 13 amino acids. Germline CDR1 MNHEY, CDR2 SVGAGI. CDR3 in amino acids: CASRATGWGEQYF. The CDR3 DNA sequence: TGTGCCAGCAGGGCTACAGGCTGGGGGGAGCAGTACTTC.

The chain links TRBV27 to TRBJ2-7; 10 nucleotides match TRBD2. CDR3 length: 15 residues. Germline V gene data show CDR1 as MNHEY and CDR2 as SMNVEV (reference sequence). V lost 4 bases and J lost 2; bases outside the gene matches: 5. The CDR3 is CASSYKLAGTYEQYF. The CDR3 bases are TGTGCCAGCAGTTATAAACTAGCGGGGACCTACGAGCAGTACTTC.

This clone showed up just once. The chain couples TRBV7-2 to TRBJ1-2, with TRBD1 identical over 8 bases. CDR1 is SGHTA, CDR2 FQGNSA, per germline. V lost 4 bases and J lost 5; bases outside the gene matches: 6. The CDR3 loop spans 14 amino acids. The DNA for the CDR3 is TGTGCCAGCAGCTCTCCGGGACAGGTTTATGGCTACACCTTC. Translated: CASSSPGQVYGYTF.

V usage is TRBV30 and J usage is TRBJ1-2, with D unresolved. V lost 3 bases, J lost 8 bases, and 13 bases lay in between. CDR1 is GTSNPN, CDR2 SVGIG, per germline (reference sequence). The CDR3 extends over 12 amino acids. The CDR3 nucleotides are TGTGCCTGGAGGTTCCCCTGGGTGGGCTACACCTTC. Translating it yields CAWRFPWVGYTF.

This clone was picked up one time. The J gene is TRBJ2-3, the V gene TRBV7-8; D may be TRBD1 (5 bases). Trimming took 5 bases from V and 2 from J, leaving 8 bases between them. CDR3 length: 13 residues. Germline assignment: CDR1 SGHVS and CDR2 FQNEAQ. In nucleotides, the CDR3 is TGTGCCAGCAGCAGACAGAACACAGATACGCAGTATTTT. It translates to CASSRQNTDTQYF. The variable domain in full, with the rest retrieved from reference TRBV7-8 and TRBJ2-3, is GAGVSQSPRYKVAKRGQDVALRCDPISGHVSLFWYQQALGQGPEFLTYFQNEAQLDKSGLPSDRFFAERPEGSVSTLKIQRTQQEDSAVYLCASSRQNTDTQYFGPGTRLTVL.

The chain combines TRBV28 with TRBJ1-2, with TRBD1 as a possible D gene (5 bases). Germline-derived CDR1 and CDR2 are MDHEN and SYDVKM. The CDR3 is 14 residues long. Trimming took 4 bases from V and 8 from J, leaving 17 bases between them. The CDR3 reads CASSSDYQGHGYTF. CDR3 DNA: TGTGCCAGCAGTTCTGACTACCAAGGACACGGCTACACCTTC.

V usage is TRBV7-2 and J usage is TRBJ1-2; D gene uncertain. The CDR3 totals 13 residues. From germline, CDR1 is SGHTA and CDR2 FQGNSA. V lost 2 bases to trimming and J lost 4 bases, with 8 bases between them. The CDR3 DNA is TGTGCCAGCAGCTTAACAGTACTCTATGGCTACACCTTC. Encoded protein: CASSLTVLYGYTF.

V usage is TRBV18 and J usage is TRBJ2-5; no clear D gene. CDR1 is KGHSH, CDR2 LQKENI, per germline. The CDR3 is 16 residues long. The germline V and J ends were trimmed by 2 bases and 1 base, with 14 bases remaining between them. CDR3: CASSPMVPRIQETQYF. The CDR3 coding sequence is TGTGCCAGCTCACCAATGGTCCCCAGGATCCAAGAGACCCAGTACTTC.

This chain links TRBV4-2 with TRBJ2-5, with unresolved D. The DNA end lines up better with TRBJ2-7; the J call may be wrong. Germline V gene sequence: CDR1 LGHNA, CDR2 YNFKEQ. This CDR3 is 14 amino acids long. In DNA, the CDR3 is TGTGCCAGCAGCCAAGATCTCCCAGGCTTCGAGCAGTACTTC. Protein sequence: CASSQDLPGFEQYF.

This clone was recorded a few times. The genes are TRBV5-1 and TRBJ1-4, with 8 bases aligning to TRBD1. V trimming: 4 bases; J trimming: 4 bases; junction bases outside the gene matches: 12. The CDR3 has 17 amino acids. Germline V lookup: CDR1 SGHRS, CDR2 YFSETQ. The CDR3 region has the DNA TGCGCCAGCAGCCCCGGACAGGGAGCCGTATTTAATGAAAAACTGTTTTTT. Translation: CASSPGQGAVFNEKLFF.

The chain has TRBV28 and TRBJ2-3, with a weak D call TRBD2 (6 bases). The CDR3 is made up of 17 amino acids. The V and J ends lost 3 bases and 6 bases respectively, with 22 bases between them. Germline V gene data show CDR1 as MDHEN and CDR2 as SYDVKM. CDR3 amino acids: CASSLGNEGLGMDTQYF. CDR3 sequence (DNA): TGTGCCAGCAGTTTGGGAAACGAGGGACTCGGTATGGATACGCAGTATTTT.

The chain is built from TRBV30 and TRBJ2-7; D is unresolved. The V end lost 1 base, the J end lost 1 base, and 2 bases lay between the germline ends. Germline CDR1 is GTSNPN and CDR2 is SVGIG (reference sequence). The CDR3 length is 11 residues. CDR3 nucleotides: TGTGCCTGGAGTGCGTCCTACGAGCAGTACTTC. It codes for CAWSASYEQYF.

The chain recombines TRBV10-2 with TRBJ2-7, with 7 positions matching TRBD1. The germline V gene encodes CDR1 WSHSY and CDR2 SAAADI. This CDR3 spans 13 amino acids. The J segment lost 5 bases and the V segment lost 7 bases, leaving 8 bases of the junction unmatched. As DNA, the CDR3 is TGCGCCAGCACCCAGGGGGTCGAACACGAGCAGTACTTC. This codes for CASTQGVEHEQYF.

The CDR3 reads CASSPPRKGTEAFF. CDR3 bases: TGTGCCAGCTCACCACCGAGAAAGGGCACTGAAGCTTTCTTT. This chain joins TRBV18 and TRBJ1-1; D not resolved. Trimming removed 0 bases at V and 4 bases at J, with 9 bases between. CDR3 length: 14 residues. CDR1 and CDR2 from the germline V gene are KGHSH and LQKENI.

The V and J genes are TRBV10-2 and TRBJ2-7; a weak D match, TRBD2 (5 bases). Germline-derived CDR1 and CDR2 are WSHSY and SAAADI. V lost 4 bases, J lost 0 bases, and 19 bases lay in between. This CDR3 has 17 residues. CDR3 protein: CASSGQAYIGDSYEQYF. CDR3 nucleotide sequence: TGCGCCAGCAGTGGCCAGGCTTATATCGGGGACTCCTACGAGCAGTACTTC.

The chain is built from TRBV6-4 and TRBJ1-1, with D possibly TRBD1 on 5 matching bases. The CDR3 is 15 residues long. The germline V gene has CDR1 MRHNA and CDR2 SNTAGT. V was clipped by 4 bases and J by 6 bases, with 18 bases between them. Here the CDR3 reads CASSGGKGASAEAFF. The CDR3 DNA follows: TGTGCCAGCAGTGGGGGGAAAGGGGCGTCCGCTGAAGCTTTCTTT.

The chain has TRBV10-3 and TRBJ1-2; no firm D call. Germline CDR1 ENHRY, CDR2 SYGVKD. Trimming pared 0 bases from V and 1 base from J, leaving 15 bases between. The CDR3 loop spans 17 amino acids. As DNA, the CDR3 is TGTGCCATCAGTGAGTCGATGGCGCAGAACTTTAACTATGGCTACACCTTC. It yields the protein CAISESMAQNFNYGYTF.

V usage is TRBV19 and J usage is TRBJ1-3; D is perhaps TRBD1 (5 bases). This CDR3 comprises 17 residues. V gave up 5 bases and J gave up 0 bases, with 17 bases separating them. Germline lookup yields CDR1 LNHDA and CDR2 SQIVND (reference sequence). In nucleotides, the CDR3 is TGTGCCAGTAGTGCCCGGACACTTACCCGCTCTGGAAACACCATATATTTT. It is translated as CASSARTLTRSGNTIYF.

The CDR3 is CASSLVWEYNSPLHF. The CDR3 DNA reads as TGTGCCAGCAGCTTAGTATGGGAGTATAATTCACCCCTCCACTTT. V gene TRBV11-2 combines with J gene TRBJ1-6; D not certain. V shed 1 base and J shed 4 bases, with 8 bases lying between them. This CDR3 has 15 amino acids. CDR1 and CDR2 from the germline V gene are SGHAT and FQNNGV.

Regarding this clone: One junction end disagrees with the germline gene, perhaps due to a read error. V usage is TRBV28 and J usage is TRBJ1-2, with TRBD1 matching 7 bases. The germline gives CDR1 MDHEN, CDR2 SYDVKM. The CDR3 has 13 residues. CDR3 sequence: CASRTGTAYAYTF. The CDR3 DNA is TGTGCCAGCAGGACCGGGACAGCCTATGCCTACACCTTC.

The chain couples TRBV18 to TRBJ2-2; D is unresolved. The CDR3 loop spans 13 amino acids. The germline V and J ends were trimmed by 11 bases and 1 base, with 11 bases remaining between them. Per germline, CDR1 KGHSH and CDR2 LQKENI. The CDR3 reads CAPPSENTGELFF. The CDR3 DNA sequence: TGTGCCCCCCCCAGTGAGAACACCGGGGAGCTGTTTTTT. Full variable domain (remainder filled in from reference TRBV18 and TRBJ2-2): NAGVMQNPRHLVRRRGQEARLRCSPMKGHSHVYWYRQLPEEGLKFMVYLQKENIIDESGMPKERFSAEFPKEGPSILRIQQVVRGDSAAYFCAPPSENTGELFFGEGSRLTVL.

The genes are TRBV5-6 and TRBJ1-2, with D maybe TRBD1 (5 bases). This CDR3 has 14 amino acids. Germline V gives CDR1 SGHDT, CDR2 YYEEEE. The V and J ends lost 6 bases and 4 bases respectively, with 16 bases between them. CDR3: CASNPQRGAYGYTF. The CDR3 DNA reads TGTGCCAGCAACCCCCAGAGGGGTGCCTATGGCTACACCTTC. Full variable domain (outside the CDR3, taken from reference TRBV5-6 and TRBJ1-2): DAGVTQSPTHLIKTRGQQVTLRCSPKSGHDTVSWYQQALGQGPQFIFQYYEEEERQRGNFPDRFSGHQFPNYSSELNVNALLLGDSALYLCASNPQRGAYGYTFGSGTRLTVV.